Listed below are T cell receptor beta chains from one sample, sequenced in a study of blood T cell repertoires in COVID-19. TCRdb's copy holds only in-frame clones and misses some; the assay was immunoSEQ multiplex PCR. The table records some 250,000 clones, under 95% of them present only once. Sequenced sample: PBMCs or T cells enriched from blood (not recorded which). The receptors here all came from a woman aged 35 to 49 with acute COVID-19. Each CDR3 is given with its conserved first and last residue. A D gene is named only where the DNA matches it firmly. A clone size is listed for some rows: how often the clone was seen (once, few, many), or a class if it is expanded.

d_call | clone_size | j_call | v_call | cdr3_nt | cdr3_aa
TRBD2 | once | TRBJ2-3 | TRBV15 | TGTGCCACCAGCACGGGACTAGCGGCGAGGGGAGATACGCAGTATTTT | CATSTGLAARGDTQYF
TRBD1 | . | TRBJ1-2 | TRBV6-5 | TGTGCCAGCAGGGGACAGGGCGACTATGGCTACACCTTC | CASRGQGDYGYTF
. | once | TRBJ1-4 | TRBV10-3 | TGTGCCATCAGTGACGGGGTCAGTGAAAAACTGTTTTTT | CAISDGVSEKLFF
TRBD1 | . | TRBJ1-5 | TRBV15 | TGTGCCACCGGACAGGGGGCGATCCTTAATCAGCCCCAGCATTTT | CATGQGAILNQPQHF
TRBD1 | . | TRBJ2-3 | TRBV7-9 | TGTGCCAGCAGCTTTAGACAGGGGGCGAGAGGAACAGATACGCAGTATTTT | CASSFRQGARGTDTQYF
TRBD2 | . | TRBJ2-1 | TRBV11-3 | TGTGCCAGCAGCTTAAGCCTAGCGGGGGGGGCCGATGAGCAGTTCTTC | CASSLSLAGGADEQFF
. | . | TRBJ2-1 | TRBV11-3 | TGTGCCAGCAGCCCTAGCTCGTCCTATGAGCAGTTCTTC | CASSPSSSYEQFF
TRBD2 | . | TRBJ2-3 | TRBV9 | TGTGCCAGCAGCGGGGGACTAGCGGTAACAGATACGCAGTATTTT | CASSGGLAVTDTQYF
TRBD1 | . | TRBJ1-2 | TRBV28 | TGTGCCAGCAGCACAGGGGGGCCTAACTATGGCTACACCTTC | CASSTGGPNYGYTF
. | . | TRBJ1-2 | TRBV10-3 | TGTGCCATCAGTGACCCGGACAGTGATGATTATGGCTACACCTTC | CAISDPDSDDYGYTF
. | . | TRBJ2-3 | TRBV15 | TGTGCCACCAGCCCCGACAAGTGGGGGGTATTGGCAGATACGCAGTATTTT | CATSPDKWGVLADTQYF
. | . | TRBJ2-5 | TRBV20-1 | TGCAGTGCGTATCTTGAGTCCCAGTACTTC | CSAYLESQYF
TRBD2 | . | TRBJ2-3 | TRBV4-1 | TGCGCCAGCAGCCTTCGGACTAGCGGGAGGGCCCTAGAAACGCAGTATTTT | CASSLRTSGRALETQYF
TRBD2 | . | TRBJ2-3 | TRBV19 | TGTGCCAGTAGTCTTACTAGCGGAACACTAACACCCACAGATACGCAGTATTTT | CASSLTSGTLTPTDTQYF
. | . | TRBJ1-5 | TRBV25-1 | TGTGCCAGCAGTGAAAATACAGGACGGCCCCAGCATTTT | CASSENTGRPQHF
TRBD1 | . | TRBJ1-1 | TRBV7-9 | TGTGCCAGCAGCCCATGGGGACAGGGGGCGATGAACACTGAAGCTTTCTTT | CASSPWGQGAMNTEAFF
TRBD1 | . | TRBJ1-5 | TRBV28 | TGTGCCAGCAGTCCTTGGACAGGGGACAATCAGCCCCAGCATTTT | CASSPWTGDNQPQHF
TRBD1 | . | TRBJ1-6 | TRBV7-9 | TGTGCCAGCAGGAGAACGGGGACAGGAAATTCACCCCTCCACTTT | CASRRTGTGNSPLHF
TRBD2 | . | TRBJ2-3 | TRBV9 | TGTGCCAGCAGCGTAGGCGGGAGGGCCGTAGATACGCAGTATTTT | CASSVGGRAVDTQYF
. | . | TRBJ1-5 | TRBV15 | TGTGCCACCAGCAGAGATCAGGAAGGGGCGGGCAATCAGCCCCAGCATTTT | CATSRDQEGAGNQPQHF
. | . | TRBJ1-1 | TRBV6-2/TRBV6-3 | TGTGCCAGCAGTCACTTACTCCGGCGTGAGCGGATGAACACTGAAGCTTTCTTT | CASSHLLRRERMNTEAFF
TRBD2 | once | TRBJ2-7 | TRBV5-4 | TGTGCCAGCAGCTTGAAGGGGCGGGGGGGCCTTTACGAGCAGTACTTC | CASSLKGRGGLYEQYF
. | . | TRBJ1-4 | TRBV5-8 | TGTGCCAGCAGCTCTTCGAACAGGGCGATTAATGAAAAACTGTTTTTT | CASSSSNRAINEKLFF
TRBD1 | . | TRBJ1-2 | TRBV18 | TGTGCCAGCTCACCAGAGGGGACAGGGGGCTATGGCTACACCTTC | CASSPEGTGGYGYTF
. | . | TRBJ1-1 | TRBV18 | TGTGCCAGCTCACCAGTCCAACAGGGTTTTAGTGAAGCTTTCTTT | CASSPVQQGFSEAFF
. | . | TRBJ1-1 | TRBV9 | TGTGCCAGCAGCCCCACCCAGGACAGTCGATCTGAAGCTTTCTTT | CASSPTQDSRSEAFF
. | . | TRBJ2-6 | TRBV7-2 | TGTGCCAGCAGCTCAGGCAACGTCCTGACTTTC | CASSSGNVLTF
. | . | TRBJ2-7 | TRBV28 | TGTGCCAGCCGGTCCGGAGGGGTAAGCTCCTACGAGCAGTACTTC | CASRSGGVSSYEQYF
. | . | TRBJ2-7 | TRBV15 | TGTGCCACCAGCAGAGACCCTTCTTCCGGGACCTACGAGCAGTACTTC | CATSRDPSSGTYEQYF
TRBD2 | . | TRBJ2-1 | TRBV19 | TGTGCCAGTAGTGTCTCAGCGGGGGGGCCCTACAATGAGCAGTTCTTC | CASSVSAGGPYNEQFF
. | once | TRBJ1-1 | TRBV5-4 | TGTGCCTATTGCCTGGGGCTTGGGGACACTGAAGCTTTCTTT | CAYCLGLGDTEAFF
TRBD1 | . | TRBJ1-6 | TRBV7-2 | TGTGCCAGCAGCGCGAGGGGACAGTCTAATTCACCCCTCCACTTT | CASSARGQSNSPLHF
TRBD1 | . | TRBJ2-1 | TRBV2 | TGTGCCAGCAGGGTACAGGGGTCGGTGGATGAGCAGTTCTTC | CASRVQGSVDEQFF
. | . | TRBJ2-5 | TRBV19 | TGTGCCAGTAGTATCAACCCGACATGGAGGGAGACCCAGTACTTC | CASSINPTWRETQYF
TRBD1 | many | TRBJ1-3 | TRBV5-4 | TGTGCCAGCAGCTTACCGACAGGGAACGGAAACACCATATATTTT | CASSLPTGNGNTIYF
. | . | TRBJ2-7 | TRBV28 | TGTGCCTCACAGGGACCTAATTACGCCGAGCAGTACTTC | CASQGPNYAEQYF
. | . | TRBJ1-4 | TRBV6-5 | TGTGCCAGCAGCTCTGGGGCCGCGCCTAATGAAAAACTGTTTTTT | CASSSGAAPNEKLFF
TRBD1 | . | TRBJ2-7 | TRBV7-9 | TGTGCCAGCAGCCAGACAGGGGGCCCAGCCTACGAGCAGTACTTC | CASSQTGGPAYEQYF
TRBD1 | once | TRBJ1-5 | TRBV19 | TGTGCCAGTAAGGGACAGCCCCAGGGGCATCAGCCCCAGCATTTT | CASKGQPQGHQPQHF
. | . | TRBJ2-7 | TRBV7-2 | TGTGCCAGCAGCTTGGGCCCCGGAGGGAAGCAGTACTTC | CASSLGPGGKQYF
. | once | TRBJ1-4 | TRBV12-5 | TGTGCTAGTGGTTTGTCAGGGTTTGGGGAAAAACTGTTTTTT | CASGLSGFGEKLFF
TRBD2 | . | TRBJ2-3 | TRBV6-6 | TGTGCCAGCAGGGGACTAGTCCGCACAGATACGCAGTATTTT | CASRGLVRTDTQYF
. | . | TRBJ2-7 | TRBV5-6 | TGTGCCAGCAGCTTGGGGGGGACAAGCTCCTACGAGCAGTACTTC | CASSLGGTSSYEQYF
. | . | TRBJ1-6 | TRBV30 | TGTGCCTGGAGTGCCCCAGGGCGCTCACCCCTCCACTTT | CAWSAPGRSPLHF
. | . | TRBJ2-1 | TRBV5-1 | TGCGCCAGTAGGGACTCCAACAATGAGCAGTTCTTC | CASRDSNNEQFF
TRBD1 | . | TRBJ1-3 | TRBV3-1/TRBV3-2 | TGTGCCAGCAGCCAAGAGACAGGGGAGTTTGGTGGAAACACCATATATTTT | CASSQETGEFGGNTIYF
. | . | TRBJ1-4 | TRBV28 | TGTGCCAGCAGTTTATATGACATTAATGAAAAACTGTTTTTT | CASSLYDINEKLFF
TRBD1 | . | TRBJ2-7 | TRBV25-1 | TGTGCCAGCAGTGCAACCGGGACAGGGCTCTACGAGCAGTACTTC | CASSATGTGLYEQYF
. | . | TRBJ2-5 | TRBV7-7 | TGTGCTAGCAGCTTAGAGGGCGGAGGTACCCAGTACTTC | CASSLEGGGTQYF
TRBD1 | once | TRBJ2-1 | TRBV14 | TGTGCCAGCAGCCGATTAGAACCGGGACAGGGTCACAATGAGCAGTTCTTC | CASSRLEPGQGHNEQFF
. | . | TRBJ2-7 | TRBV4-3 | TGCGCCAGCAGCCAAGTCCTTTCGGGGGACTACGAGCAGTACTTC | CASSQVLSGDYEQYF